The clone carrying this T cell receptor (beta chain) was seen only a few times. The sample is drawn from a study of blood T cell repertoires in COVID-19. Sequencing was performed with immunoSEQ multiplex PCR; in TCRdb, only in-frame clones are kept and a portion is missing. The data contain 250,000 to 300,000 clones, around 90% of them singletons. Germline lookup yields CDR1 GTSNPN and CDR2 SVGIG (reference sequence). The CDR3 has 15 residues. The germline V and J ends were trimmed by 4 bases and 5 bases, with 18 bases remaining between them. The source is a woman in her twenties or thirties who had recovered from COVID-19. The V gene is TRBV30, the J gene TRBJ1-3; the D gene is possibly TRBD1 (5 bases). The sequenced sample consisted of PBMCs or T cells enriched from blood (not recorded which). DNA for the CDR3: TGTGCCTGGACCCCCGGCAGGGTCCGTAGAAACACCATATATTTT. Encoded protein: CAWTPGRVRRNTIYF.